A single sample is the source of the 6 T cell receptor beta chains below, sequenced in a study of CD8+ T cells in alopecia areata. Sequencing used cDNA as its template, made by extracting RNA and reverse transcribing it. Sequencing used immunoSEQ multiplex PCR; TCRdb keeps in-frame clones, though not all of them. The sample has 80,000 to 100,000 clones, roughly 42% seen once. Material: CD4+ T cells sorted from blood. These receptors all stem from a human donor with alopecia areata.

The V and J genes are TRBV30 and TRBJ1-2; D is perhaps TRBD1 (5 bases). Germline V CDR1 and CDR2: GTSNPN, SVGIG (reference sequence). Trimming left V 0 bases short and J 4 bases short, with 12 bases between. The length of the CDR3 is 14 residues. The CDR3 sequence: CAWSVQESGYGYTF. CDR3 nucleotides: TGTGCCTGGAGTGTACAGGAAAGCGGCTATGGCTACACCTTC. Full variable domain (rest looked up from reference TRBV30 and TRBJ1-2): SQTIHQWPATLVQPVGSPLSLECTVEGTSNPNLYWYRQAAGRGLQLLFYSVGIGQISSEVPQNLSASRPQDRQFILSSKKLLLSDSGFYLCAWSVQESGYGYTFGSGTRLTVV.

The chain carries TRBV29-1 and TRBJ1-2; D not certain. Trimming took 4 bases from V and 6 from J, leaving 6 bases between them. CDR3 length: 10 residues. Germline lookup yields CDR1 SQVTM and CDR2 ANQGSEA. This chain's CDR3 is CSVAQDGYTF. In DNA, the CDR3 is TGCAGCGTTGCCCAGGATGGCTACACCTTC.

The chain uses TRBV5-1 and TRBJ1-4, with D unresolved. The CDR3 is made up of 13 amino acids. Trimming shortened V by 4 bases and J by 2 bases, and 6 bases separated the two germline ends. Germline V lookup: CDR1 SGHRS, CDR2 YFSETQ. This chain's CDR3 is CASSLGTNEKLFF. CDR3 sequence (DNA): TGCGCCAGCAGCCTCGGGACTAATGAAAAACTGTTTTTT.

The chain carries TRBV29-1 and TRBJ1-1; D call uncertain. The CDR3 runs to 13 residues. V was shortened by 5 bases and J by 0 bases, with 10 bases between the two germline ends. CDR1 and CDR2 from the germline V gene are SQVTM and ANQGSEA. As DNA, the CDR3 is TGCAGCGTTCAGAAGGTAATGAACACTGAAGCTTTCTTT. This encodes CSVQKVMNTEAFF.

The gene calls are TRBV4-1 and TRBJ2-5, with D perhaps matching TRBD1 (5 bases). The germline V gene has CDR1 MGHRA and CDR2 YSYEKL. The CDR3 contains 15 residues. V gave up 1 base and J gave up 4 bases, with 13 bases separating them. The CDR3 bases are TGCGCCAGCAGCCAAGTCCAAGGGGTGGCAGAGACCCAGTACTTC. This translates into CASSQVQGVAETQYF.

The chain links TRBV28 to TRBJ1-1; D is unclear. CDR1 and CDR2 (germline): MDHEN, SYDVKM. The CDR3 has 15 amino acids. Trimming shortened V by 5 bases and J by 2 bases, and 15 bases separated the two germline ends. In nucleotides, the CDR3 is TGTGCCAGCAGTCCTCCGACGGATTATAACACTGAAGCTTTCTTT. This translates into CASSPPTDYNTEAFF. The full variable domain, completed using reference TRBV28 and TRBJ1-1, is DVKVTQSSRYLVKRTGEKVFLECVQDMDHENMFWYRQDPGLGLRLIYFSYDVKMKEKGDIPEGYSVSREKKERFSLILESASTNQTSMYLCASSPPTDYNTEAFFGQGTRLTVV.